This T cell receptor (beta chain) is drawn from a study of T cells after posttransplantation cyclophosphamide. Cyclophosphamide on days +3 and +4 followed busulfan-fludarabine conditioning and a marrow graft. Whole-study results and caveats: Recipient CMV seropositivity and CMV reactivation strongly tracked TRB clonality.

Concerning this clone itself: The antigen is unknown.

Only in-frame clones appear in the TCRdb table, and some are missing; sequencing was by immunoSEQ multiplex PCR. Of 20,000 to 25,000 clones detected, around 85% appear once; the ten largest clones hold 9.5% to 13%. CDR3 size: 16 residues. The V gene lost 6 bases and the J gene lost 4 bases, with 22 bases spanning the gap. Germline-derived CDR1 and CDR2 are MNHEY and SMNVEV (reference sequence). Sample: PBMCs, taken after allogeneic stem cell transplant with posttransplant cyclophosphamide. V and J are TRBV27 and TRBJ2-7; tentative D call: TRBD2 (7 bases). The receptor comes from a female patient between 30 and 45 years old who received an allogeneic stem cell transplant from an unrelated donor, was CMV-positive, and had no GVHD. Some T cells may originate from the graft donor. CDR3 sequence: CASSLRPSGRGYEQYF. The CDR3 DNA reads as TGTGCCAGCAGCCTCCGCCCATCGGGGAGGGGGTACGAGCAGTACTTC.